A selection of T cell receptor beta chains follows, all from one sample in a study of shared clonotypes between healthy human individuals. Profiled with immunoSEQ multiplex PCR; TCRdb holds only in-frame clones, not every one. Of roughly 2.1 million clones listed, around 93% are singletons. Sequencing was performed on naive CD8+ T cells from PBMCs. The receptors originated from a man aged 18 to 29 in good health. Some clones in this sample may be carry-over from other donors' samples. Each CDR3 is given with its conserved first and last residue. The order of the fields is CDR3 protein, CDR3 DNA, J gene, V gene, D gene, clone size. A D gene is named only where the DNA matches it firmly. Clone size appears in some rows only: once, few, many, or a class for an expanded clone.

cdr3_aa: CASSPSGSYNEQFF
cdr3_nt: TGTGCCAGCAGTCCCTCCGGGAGCTACAATGAGCAGTTCTTC
j_call: TRBJ2-1
v_call: TRBV2
d_call: NA
clone_size: NA

cdr3_aa: CASSKYTTGWVNEQFF
cdr3_nt: TGTGCCAGCAGTAAATATACGACAGGGTGGGTCAATGAGCAGTTCTTC
j_call: TRBJ2-1
v_call: TRBV28
d_call: TRBD1
clone_size: NA

cdr3_aa: CASRPLGTGFSEQYF
cdr3_nt: TGTGCCAGCAGACCGCTTGGGACAGGGTTTAGCGAGCAGTACTTC
j_call: TRBJ2-7
v_call: TRBV27
d_call: TRBD1
clone_size: NA

cdr3_aa: CASSDRHLSYEQYF
cdr3_nt: TGTGCCAGCAGTGACAGACATCTATCCTACGAGCAGTACTTC
j_call: TRBJ2-7
v_call: TRBV6-1
d_call: NA
clone_size: NA

cdr3_aa: CASRRRGNTYEQYF
cdr3_nt: TGTGCCAGCAGGCGCAGGGGAAACACCTACGAGCAGTACTTC
j_call: TRBJ2-7
v_call: TRBV27
d_call: NA
clone_size: NA

cdr3_aa: CASSPDISPQETQYF
cdr3_nt: TGTGCCAGCAGTCCCGACATTAGCCCCCAAGAGACCCAGTACTTC
j_call: TRBJ2-5
v_call: TRBV28
d_call: NA
clone_size: NA

cdr3_aa: CAIRGTGDDQPQHF
cdr3_nt: TGTGCCATCAGAGGGACAGGGGACGACCAGCCCCAGCATTTT
j_call: TRBJ1-5
v_call: TRBV10-3
d_call: TRBD1
clone_size: NA

cdr3_aa: CASSLSRTEQFF
cdr3_nt: TGTGCCAGCAGTTTATCGAGGACTGAGCAGTTCTTC
j_call: TRBJ2-1
v_call: TRBV27
d_call: NA
clone_size: NA

cdr3_aa: CASSRTGTYYEQYF
cdr3_nt: TGTGCCAGCAGTCGCACCGGGACTTACTACGAGCAGTACTTC
j_call: TRBJ2-7
v_call: TRBV28
d_call: NA
clone_size: once

cdr3_aa: CASRETGTGVYEQYF
cdr3_nt: TGTGCCAGCAGAGAAACCGGGACAGGGGTTTACGAGCAGTACTTC
j_call: TRBJ2-7
v_call: TRBV7-8
d_call: TRBD1
clone_size: NA

cdr3_aa: CASSQGPGGGAYNEQFF
cdr3_nt: TGCGCCAGCAGCCAGGGCCCGGGGGGAGGGGCCTACAATGAGCAGTTCTTC
j_call: TRBJ2-1
v_call: TRBV4-1
d_call: TRBD2
clone_size: NA

cdr3_aa: CASRDTVAGGPPDTQYF
cdr3_nt: TGTGCCAGCAGAGATACAGTAGCGGGAGGGCCGCCAGATACGCAGTATTTT
j_call: TRBJ2-3
v_call: TRBV27
d_call: TRBD2
clone_size: NA

cdr3_aa: CASETGVTDTQYF
cdr3_nt: TGTGCCAGCGAAACAGGGGTGACAGATACGCAGTATTTT
j_call: TRBJ2-3
v_call: TRBV2
d_call: TRBD1
clone_size: NA

cdr3_aa: CASSLSRSGEQYF
cdr3_nt: TGTGCCAGCAGTTTATCGCGAAGCGGCGAGCAGTACTTC
j_call: TRBJ2-7
v_call: TRBV27
d_call: NA
clone_size: NA

cdr3_aa: CASSIPGRTVSGANVLTF
cdr3_nt: TGTGCCAGCAGCATACCCGGACGGACGGTCTCTGGGGCCAACGTCCTGACTTTC
j_call: TRBJ2-6
v_call: TRBV7-9
d_call: NA
clone_size: once

cdr3_aa: CASSSRGRGPYNEQFF
cdr3_nt: TGTGCCAGCAGCTCCAGAGGCAGGGGGCCGTACAATGAGCAGTTCTTC
j_call: TRBJ2-1
v_call: TRBV7-6
d_call: TRBD1
clone_size: once

cdr3_aa: CASSPRTGGFYGYTF
cdr3_nt: TGCGCCAGCAGCCCCCGGACAGGGGGTTTCTATGGCTACACCTTC
j_call: TRBJ1-2
v_call: TRBV4-3
d_call: TRBD1
clone_size: NA

cdr3_aa: CYIWDSQAGGYTF
cdr3_nt: TGCTACATATGGGACAGCCAAGCCGGTGGCTACACCTTC
j_call: TRBJ1-2
v_call: TRBV29-1
d_call: TRBD1
clone_size: NA

cdr3_aa: CASSEWVNQPQHF
cdr3_nt: TGTGCCAGCAGTGAATGGGTCAATCAGCCCCAGCATTTT
j_call: TRBJ1-5
v_call: TRBV6-4
d_call: NA
clone_size: few

cdr3_aa: CASSIGGTAGRETQYF
cdr3_nt: TGTGCCAGTAGTATAGGGGGGACTGCAGGGAGAGAGACCCAGTACTTC
j_call: TRBJ2-5
v_call: TRBV19
d_call: NA
clone_size: once

cdr3_aa: CASSDRASTDTQYF
cdr3_nt: TGCGCCAGCAGTGACAGGGCTAGCACAGATACGCAGTATTTT
j_call: TRBJ2-3
v_call: TRBV10-2
d_call: NA
clone_size: NA

cdr3_aa: CASSRNRLAGNPDTQYF
cdr3_nt: TGTGCCAGCAGTCGAAACCGACTAGCGGGAAACCCAGATACGCAGTATTTT
j_call: TRBJ2-3
v_call: TRBV27
d_call: TRBD2
clone_size: NA

cdr3_aa: CASSRREGGNEQFF
cdr3_nt: TGTGCCAGCAGCAGACGGGAGGGAGGGAATGAGCAGTTCTTC
j_call: TRBJ2-1
v_call: TRBV9
d_call: TRBD2
clone_size: NA

cdr3_aa: CASSLLDRGYGYTF
cdr3_nt: TGTGCCAGCAGTTTGCTCGACAGGGGGTATGGCTACACCTTC
j_call: TRBJ1-2
v_call: TRBV27
d_call: TRBD1
clone_size: NA

cdr3_aa: CASRRGPKPNTGELFF
cdr3_nt: TGCGCCAGCAGAAGGGGTCCCAAGCCTAACACCGGGGAGCTGTTTTTT
j_call: TRBJ2-2
v_call: TRBV4-1
d_call: NA
clone_size: once

cdr3_aa: CASSSRDRSMNTEAFF
cdr3_nt: TGTGCCAGCAGTTCCCGGGACAGGAGTATGAACACTGAAGCTTTCTTT
j_call: TRBJ1-1
v_call: TRBV6-6
d_call: TRBD1
clone_size: NA

cdr3_aa: CASSQEPWPDSWGYTF
cdr3_nt: TGTGCCAGCAGCCAAGAACCTTGGCCGGACTCCTGGGGCTACACCTTC
j_call: TRBJ1-2
v_call: TRBV14
d_call: NA
clone_size: NA

cdr3_aa: CASSLGQLYNEQFF
cdr3_nt: TGTGCCAGCAGCTTAGGCCAGCTTTACAATGAGCAGTTCTTC
j_call: TRBJ2-1
v_call: TRBV7-9
d_call: NA
clone_size: NA

cdr3_aa: CASSYRTLNAYNEQFF
cdr3_nt: TGTGCCAGCAGTTATAGGACCCTCAATGCCTACAATGAGCAGTTCTTC
j_call: TRBJ2-1
v_call: TRBV6-6
d_call: NA
clone_size: NA

cdr3_aa: CASSLKGGLAPEQYF
cdr3_nt: TGTGCCAGCAGCTTGAAGGGAGGGCTAGCGCCCGAGCAGTACTTC
j_call: TRBJ2-7
v_call: TRBV5-6
d_call: TRBD2
clone_size: NA

cdr3_aa: CASSAFLGDRGRYGYTF
cdr3_nt: TGTGCCAGTAGTGCCTTCCTTGGGGACAGGGGAAGATATGGCTACACCTTC
j_call: TRBJ1-2
v_call: TRBV19
d_call: TRBD1
clone_size: NA

cdr3_aa: CAGEARLEQETQYF
cdr3_nt: TGTGCCGGGGAGGCGAGGCTGGAACAAGAGACCCAGTACTTC
j_call: TRBJ2-5
v_call: TRBV7-9
d_call: NA
clone_size: NA

cdr3_aa: CAETFEGSFSYEQYF
cdr3_nt: TGTGCCGAAACCTTCGAGGGGTCTTTCTCCTACGAGCAGTACTTC
j_call: TRBJ2-7
v_call: TRBV7-9
d_call: NA
clone_size: NA

cdr3_aa: CASSYSFELPMGEQFF
cdr3_nt: TGTGCCAGCAGTTACTCGTTCGAGCTTCCCATGGGCGAGCAGTTCTTC
j_call: TRBJ2-1
v_call: TRBV6-5
d_call: NA
clone_size: NA

cdr3_aa: CASSVEGPRSYNEQFF
cdr3_nt: TGTGCCAGCAGCGTCGAGGGACCACGCTCCTACAATGAGCAGTTCTTC
j_call: TRBJ2-1
v_call: TRBV6-4
d_call: NA
clone_size: NA

cdr3_aa: CASSSPGTGFQGETQYF
cdr3_nt: TGTGCCAGCAGTTCTCCCGGGACAGGGTTTCAAGGAGAGACCCAGTACTTC
j_call: TRBJ2-5
v_call: TRBV28
d_call: TRBD1
clone_size: NA

cdr3_aa: CSAFGSSYNEQFF
cdr3_nt: TGCAGCGCCTTCGGTAGTTCCTACAATGAGCAGTTCTTC
j_call: TRBJ2-1
v_call: TRBV29-1
d_call: NA
clone_size: NA

cdr3_aa: CASRQSTGTGNTIYF
cdr3_nt: TGTGCCAGCAGACAATCGACAGGGACTGGAAACACCATATATTTT
j_call: TRBJ1-3
v_call: TRBV6-5
d_call: TRBD1
clone_size: NA

cdr3_aa: CASGIGTYYGYTF
cdr3_nt: TGTGCCAGCGGGATCGGGACCTATTATGGCTACACCTTC
j_call: TRBJ1-2
v_call: TRBV27
d_call: NA
clone_size: few

cdr3_aa: CASSQGSGTEAFF
cdr3_nt: TGTGCCAGCAGCCAAGGTTCGGGGACTGAAGCTTTCTTT
j_call: TRBJ1-1
v_call: TRBV4-2
d_call: NA
clone_size: NA

cdr3_aa: CASSYDGGDEQYF
cdr3_nt: TGTGCCAGCAGTTACGACGGGGGGGACGAGCAGTACTTC
j_call: TRBJ2-7
v_call: TRBV6-6
d_call: TRBD2
clone_size: NA

cdr3_aa: CASSSGGWDTIYF
cdr3_nt: TGTGCCAGCAGTTCAGGGGGCTGGGACACCATATATTTT
j_call: TRBJ1-3
v_call: TRBV6-6
d_call: TRBD1
clone_size: NA

cdr3_aa: CASSSPPGRHNTDTQYF
cdr3_nt: TGTGCCAGCAGCTCGCCTCCGGGACGCCACAACACAGATACGCAGTATTTT
j_call: TRBJ2-3
v_call: TRBV5-4
d_call: NA
clone_size: NA

cdr3_aa: CASSYLTSTGELFF
cdr3_nt: TGTGCCAGCAGTTACTTAACTAGCACCGGGGAGCTGTTTTTT
j_call: TRBJ2-2
v_call: TRBV6-5
d_call: NA
clone_size: NA

cdr3_aa: CASSYGGGGLTEQYF
cdr3_nt: TGTGCCAGCAGTTATGGGGGCGGTGGTTTAACCGAGCAGTACTTC
j_call: TRBJ2-7
v_call: TRBV27
d_call: NA
clone_size: NA

cdr3_aa: CASSPRDSVRSGANVLTF
cdr3_nt: TGTGCCAGCTCACCACGGGACAGTGTGCGCTCTGGGGCCAACGTCCTGACTTTC
j_call: TRBJ2-6
v_call: TRBV18
d_call: TRBD1
clone_size: NA

cdr3_aa: CASSLAQGVNTEAFF
cdr3_nt: TGCGCCAGCAGCTTGGCCCAGGGGGTGAACACTGAAGCTTTCTTT
j_call: TRBJ1-1
v_call: TRBV5-1
d_call: TRBD1
clone_size: NA

cdr3_aa: CASSLGGNYGYTF
cdr3_nt: TGTGCCAGCAGCCTGGGAGGTAACTATGGCTACACCTTC
j_call: TRBJ1-2
v_call: TRBV7-9
d_call: NA
clone_size: NA

cdr3_aa: CASSEPGGHEQYF
cdr3_nt: TGTGCCAGCAGTGAGCCAGGGGGTCACGAGCAGTACTTC
j_call: TRBJ2-7
v_call: TRBV6-1
d_call: TRBD1
clone_size: NA

cdr3_aa: CASSHPLAGGGYEQYF
cdr3_nt: TGTGCCAGCAGCCACCCCTTAGCGGGAGGGGGCTACGAGCAGTACTTC
j_call: TRBJ2-7
v_call: TRBV7-8
d_call: TRBD2
clone_size: NA

cdr3_aa: CAIQIPSYEQYF
cdr3_nt: TGTGCCATACAAATTCCCTCCTACGAGCAGTACTTC
j_call: TRBJ2-7
v_call: TRBV2
d_call: NA
clone_size: NA

cdr3_aa: CASSLARNGADTQYF
cdr3_nt: TGTGCCAGCAGCTTAGCGCGGAATGGCGCAGATACGCAGTATTTT
j_call: TRBJ2-3
v_call: TRBV11-2
d_call: NA
clone_size: NA